One sample yielded the 4 T cell receptor beta chains listed below, sequenced in a study of graft-versus-host responses after intestinal transplantation. Their cognate antigens are unknown. The table came from immunoSEQ multiplex PCR; TCRdb's copy has only in-frame clones and leaves some out. This table has about 86,000 clones, 90% to 95% appearing once. The starting material was unstimulated CD8+ T cells sorted from spleen or lymph node cells, obtained before intestinal transplant. These TCRs come from a human donor who received an intestinal transplant.

V is TRBV7-6 and J is TRBJ2-7, with D tentatively TRBD2 (5 bases). The V gene lost 1 base and the J gene lost 0 bases, with 10 bases spanning the gap. The CDR3 length is 15 residues. Germline CDR1 reads SGHVS; CDR2 reads FNYEAQ. Here the CDR3 DNA reads TGTGCCAGCAGCTTAGATATTGGGAGCTCCTACGAGCAGTACTTC. Translated: CASSLDIGSSYEQYF.

This clone is a singleton in its sample. This rearrangement joins TRBV4-1 to TRBJ2-1, with D perhaps matching TRBD2 (5 bases). This CDR3 spans 16 amino acids. Germline assignment: CDR1 MGHRA and CDR2 YSYEKL. V lost 0 bases, J lost 8 bases, and 17 bases lay in between. The CDR3 spells CASSQDPHPGSDEQFF. The CDR3 DNA follows: TGCGCCAGCAGCCAAGATCCCCATCCGGGGTCTGATGAGCAGTTCTTC.

The chain combines TRBV6-6 with TRBJ2-3, with 8 positions matching TRBD2. The CDR3 loop spans 15 amino acids. V dropped 4 bases and J dropped 6; count of bases not matched to a gene: 9. In germline, CDR1 is MNHNY, CDR2 SVGAGI (reference sequence). The CDR3 protein is CASSFLLAGRDTQYF. For the CDR3, the DNA is TGTGCCAGCAGTTTCCTTTTAGCGGGGAGGGATACGCAGTATTTT.

A word on this clone: The same CDR3 can be traced to other DNA sequences in this sample. The J gene is TRBJ2-1, the V gene TRBV19, with D possibly matching TRBD2 (5 bases). V was cut by 1 base and J by 2 bases, with 9 bases left in between. CDR1 and CDR2 (germline): LNHDA, SQIVND (reference sequence). The CDR3 spans 15 residues. CDR3 coding DNA: TGTGCCAGTAGTATAGTGGCGGGCCCCTACAATGAGCAGTTCTTC. Its translation is CASSIVAGPYNEQFF.